This T cell receptor beta chain is from a study of cytotoxic CD8 clonotypes in ibrutinib-treated CLL. Overall study context: Across the patients, about a dozen were relapsed/refractory, some 14 treatment-naive and 17 to 18 IGHV unmutated. Specimens for response were gathered following a median about a year of therapy, spanning 6 to 36. Study findings and constraints: Clonality went up at the time of ibrutinib response, stayed stable in sustained remission, and later dropped back toward its baseline level at progression.

T cells were sequenced at a targeted depth of 1 in 200,000 to 1 in 1 million. Sequencing used immunoSEQ multiplex PCR; TCRdb keeps in-frame clones, though not all of them. The table has about 45,000 clones, over 60% seen once. CDR3 length: 19 residues. Germline CDR1 reads MGHRA; CDR2 reads YSYEKL. After removal of 3 bases from V and 0 bases from J, the junction contained 14 bases not matched to a gene. Comments on this clone: Antigen: not known.

This specimen consisted of PBMCs, obtained after 24 months of ibrutinib treatment. V is TRBV4-1 and J is TRBJ1-5; 7 bases line up with TRBD1. The sequence derives from a human donor with chronic lymphocytic leukemia. The CDR3 loop is CASSQDRDSHPLSNQPQHF. In DNA, the CDR3 is TGCGCCAGCAGCCAGGACCGGGACAGCCATCCTCTTAGCAATCAGCCCCAGCATTTT.